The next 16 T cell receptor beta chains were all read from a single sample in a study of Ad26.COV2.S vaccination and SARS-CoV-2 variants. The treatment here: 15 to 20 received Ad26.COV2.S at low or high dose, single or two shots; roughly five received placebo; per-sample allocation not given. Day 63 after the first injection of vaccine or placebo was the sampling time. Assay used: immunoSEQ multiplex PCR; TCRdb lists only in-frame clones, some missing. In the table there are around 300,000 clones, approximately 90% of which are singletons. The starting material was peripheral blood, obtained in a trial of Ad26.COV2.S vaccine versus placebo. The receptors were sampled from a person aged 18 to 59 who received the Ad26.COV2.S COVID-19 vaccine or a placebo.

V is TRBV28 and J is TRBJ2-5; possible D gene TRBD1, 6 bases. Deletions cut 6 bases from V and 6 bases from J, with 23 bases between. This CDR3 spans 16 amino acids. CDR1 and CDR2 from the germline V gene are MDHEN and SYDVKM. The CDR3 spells CASRSLRDIGIKTQYF. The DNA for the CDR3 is TGTGCCAGCAGAAGTCTCCGGGACATCGGGATAAAGACCCAGTACTTC.

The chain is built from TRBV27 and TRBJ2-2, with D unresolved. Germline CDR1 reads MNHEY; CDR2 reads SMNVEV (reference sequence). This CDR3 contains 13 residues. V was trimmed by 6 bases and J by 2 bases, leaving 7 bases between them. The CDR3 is CASSRYNTGELFF. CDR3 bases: TGTGCCAGCAGCCGATACAACACCGGGGAGCTGTTTTTT.

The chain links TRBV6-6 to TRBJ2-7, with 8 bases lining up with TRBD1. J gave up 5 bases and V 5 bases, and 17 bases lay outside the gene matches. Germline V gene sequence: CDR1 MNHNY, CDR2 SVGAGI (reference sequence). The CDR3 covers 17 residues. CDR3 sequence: CASSRRQGRTAVHEQYF. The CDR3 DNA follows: TGTGCCAGCAGTCGACGACAGGGGCGCACAGCTGTTCACGAGCAGTACTTC.

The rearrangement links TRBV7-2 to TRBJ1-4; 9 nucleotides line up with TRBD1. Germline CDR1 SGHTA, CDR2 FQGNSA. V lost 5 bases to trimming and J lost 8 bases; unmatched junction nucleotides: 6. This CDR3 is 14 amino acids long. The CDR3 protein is CASSLQGAGEKLFF. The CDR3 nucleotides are TGTGCCAGCAGCCTACAGGGGGCTGGGGAAAAACTGTTTTTT.

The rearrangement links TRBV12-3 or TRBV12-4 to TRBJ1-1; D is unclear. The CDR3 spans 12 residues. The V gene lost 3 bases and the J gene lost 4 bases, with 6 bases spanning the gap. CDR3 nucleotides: TGTGCCAGCAGTTTTGCTAGCACTGAAGCTTTCTTT. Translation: CASSFASTEAFF.

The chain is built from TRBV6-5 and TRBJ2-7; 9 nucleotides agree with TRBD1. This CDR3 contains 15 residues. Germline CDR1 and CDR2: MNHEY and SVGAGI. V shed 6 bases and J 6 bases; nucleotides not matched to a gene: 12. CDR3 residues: CASRGDRDRVREQYF. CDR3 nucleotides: TGTGCCAGCAGGGGGGACCGGGACAGGGTTCGCGAGCAGTACTTC.

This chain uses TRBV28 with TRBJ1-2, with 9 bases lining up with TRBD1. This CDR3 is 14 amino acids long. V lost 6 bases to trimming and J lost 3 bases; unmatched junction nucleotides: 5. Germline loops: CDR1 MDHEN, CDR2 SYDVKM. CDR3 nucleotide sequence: TGTGCCAGCAGGGGACAGGGATTGGACTATGGCTACACCTTC. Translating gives CASRGQGLDYGYTF.

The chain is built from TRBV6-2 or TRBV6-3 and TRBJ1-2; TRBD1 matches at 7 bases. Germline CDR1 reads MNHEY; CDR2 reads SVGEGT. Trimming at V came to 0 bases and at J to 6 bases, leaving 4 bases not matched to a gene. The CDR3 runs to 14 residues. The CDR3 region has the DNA TGTGCCAGCAGTTACTCAGGCGGGACAGATGGCTACACCTTC. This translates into CASSYSGGTDGYTF.

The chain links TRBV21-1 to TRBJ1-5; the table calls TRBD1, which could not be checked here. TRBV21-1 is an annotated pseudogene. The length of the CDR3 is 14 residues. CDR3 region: CASSRQGRNQPQHF. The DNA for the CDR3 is TGTGCCAGCAGCCGACAGGGGCGCAATCAGCCCCAGCATTTT.

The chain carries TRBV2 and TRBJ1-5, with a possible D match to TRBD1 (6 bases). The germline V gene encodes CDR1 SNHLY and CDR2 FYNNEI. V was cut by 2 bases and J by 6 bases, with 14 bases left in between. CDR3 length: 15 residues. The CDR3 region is CASSERRGVGQPQHF. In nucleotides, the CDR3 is TGTGCCAGCAGTGAACGCAGGGGAGTCGGTCAGCCCCAGCATTTT.

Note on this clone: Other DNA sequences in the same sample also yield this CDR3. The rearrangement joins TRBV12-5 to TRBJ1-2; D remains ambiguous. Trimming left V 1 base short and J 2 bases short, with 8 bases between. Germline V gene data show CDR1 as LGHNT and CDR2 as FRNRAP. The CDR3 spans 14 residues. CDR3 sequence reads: CASGLGTENYGYTF. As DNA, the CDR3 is TGTGCTAGTGGTTTGGGTACCGAGAACTATGGCTACACCTTC.

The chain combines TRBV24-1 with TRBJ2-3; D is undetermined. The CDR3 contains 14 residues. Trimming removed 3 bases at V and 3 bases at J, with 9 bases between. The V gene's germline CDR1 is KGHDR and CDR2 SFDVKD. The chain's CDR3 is CATSDGKGTDTQYF. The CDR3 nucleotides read TGTGCCACCAGTGATGGGAAAGGAACAGATACGCAGTATTTT.

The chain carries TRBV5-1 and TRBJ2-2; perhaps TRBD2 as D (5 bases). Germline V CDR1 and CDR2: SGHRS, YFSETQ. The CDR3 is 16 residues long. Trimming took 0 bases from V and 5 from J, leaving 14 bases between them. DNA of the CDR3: TGCGCCAGCAGCTTGGTTCAGTTTAGAGGGACCGGGGAGCTGTTTTTT. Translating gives CASSLVQFRGTGELFF. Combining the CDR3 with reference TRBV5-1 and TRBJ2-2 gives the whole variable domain KAGVTQTPRYLIKTRGQQVTLSCSPISGHRSVSWYQQTPGQGLQFLFEYFSETQRNKGNFPGRFSGRQFSNSRSEMNVSTLELGDSALYLCASSLVQFRGTGELFFGEGSRLTVL.

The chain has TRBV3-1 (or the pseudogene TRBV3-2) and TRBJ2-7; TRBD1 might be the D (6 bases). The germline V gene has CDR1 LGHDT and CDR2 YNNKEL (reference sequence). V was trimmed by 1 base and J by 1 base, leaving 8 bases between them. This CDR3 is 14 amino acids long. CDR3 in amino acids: CASSQGTASYEQYF. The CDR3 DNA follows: TGTGCCAGCAGCCAAGGGACAGCGTCCTACGAGCAGTACTTC.

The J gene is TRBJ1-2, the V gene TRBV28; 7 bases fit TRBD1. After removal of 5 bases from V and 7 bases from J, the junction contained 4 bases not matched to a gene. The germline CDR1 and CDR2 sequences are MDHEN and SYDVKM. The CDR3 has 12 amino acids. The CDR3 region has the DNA TGTGCCAGCAGTACAGGGGTTCTTGGCTACACCTTC. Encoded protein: CASSTGVLGYTF.

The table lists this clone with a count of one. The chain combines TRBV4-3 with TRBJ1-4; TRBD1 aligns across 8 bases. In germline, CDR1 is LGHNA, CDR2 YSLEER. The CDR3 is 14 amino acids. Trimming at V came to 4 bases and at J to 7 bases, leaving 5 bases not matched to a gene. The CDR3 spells CASSPGQEVEKLFF. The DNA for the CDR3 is TGCGCCAGCAGCCCGGGACAGGAGGTTGAAAAACTGTTTTTT.